This TCR beta chain was obtained from a study of blood T cell repertoires in COVID-19 (dated by TCRdb to 2020 to 2022). General notes on the study: Collaborator samples came from the United States, Italy and Spain and covered acute and convalescent phases of COVID-19. The material from the prospective study consisted of cDNA or gDNA derived from T cells, B-cell-depleted T cells, or PBMCs. Subjects who had been exposed to COVID-19, were actively infected with it, or had recovered from it provided the deeply sampled blood TCRbeta repertoires that made up the dataset. A freely available public database, intended as a resource for researchers studying the immune response to SARS-CoV-2, is where the repertoires were released. The samples were drawn from two sources: the first 160 participants of the ongoing ImmuneRACE study, and approximately 1,300 subjects contributed by 6 global collaborators. The sample metadata nearly always contained a de-identified subject ID, COVID-19 status, age in years and sex. HLA class I and class II types, where available, came from metadata supplied by the sample provider rather than from assay-based typing. Overall study results and their limits: How much clinical and demographic metadata was included differed by source and by participant, and the metadata was provided uncurated.

One collaborating source in Seattle enrolled patients during active infection and followed them longitudinally through the course of disease. Each collaborating institution followed its own protocols to collect whole blood in K2EDTA tubes. For TCRbeta analysis, collaborators shipped samples as frozen whole blood, isolated PBMCs, or DNA extracted from either of those sample types. With respect to this clone: Which antigen it targets is not known. The germline gene is not matched at one end of the junction; a read error may be the cause.

The CDR3 starts with the cysteine, ends with the phenylalanine, and has 14 residues. Only the CDR3 DNA stays, 42 bases, in frame from base 1. Reading the germline V gene (reference sequence) gives CDR1 GTSNPN and CDR2 SVGIG. TCRbeta CDR3 regions were amplified from genomic DNA by means of the immunoSEQ Assay, a bias-controlled multiplex PCR. As for the authors' bioinformatics: The number of nucleated cells in each sample was estimated by amplification of reference gene primers within the assay. Sequence reads were collapsed and filtered to measure the absolute abundance of every unique TCRbeta CDR3 rearrangement. Productive Simpson clonality was computed per sample as the square root of Simpson's diversity index over productive rearrangements. In its TCRdb copy, this immuneACCESS table keeps in-frame sequences only and misses some clones. Where compared with another copy, unresolved V genes explain less than half of these, and the others have no known cause. The V and J calls and clone size were taken over from that table, and D and trimming were inferred from the DNA. This sample lists 300,000 to 350,000 clones; about 90% were detected once. The ten biggest clones cover about 6% of the sample.

The rearranged chain carries TRBV30 and TRBJ1-2, with the identity of the D gene unclear. Sequencing used peripheral blood. The TCR sequence derives from a woman aged 45-59 years with COVID-19, enrolled during active disease. The DNA is as follows: TGTGCCCGGAGTGTGGTAAGGGTGCTAGCTGGCTACACCTTC. Translation gives CARSVVRVLAGYTF.